The rows below give T cell receptor beta chains drawn from one sample of a study of vaccination and CD4 T cells after COVID-19. TCRdb passed the PCR reads through MiXCR, listing each CDR3 protein once. The sample carries some 9,900 distinct CDR3 sequences, about 32% recorded once. These receptors have no identified antigens. The sample taken for sequencing was CD4+ T cells from blood, cultured in vitro. The receptor set was obtained from a human donor in good health. Each CDR3 is given with its conserved first and last residue. D genes are given only for firm matches. Only some rows state a clone size, as once, few, many or a class for expanded clones.

v_gene	abundance	j_gene	d_gene	CDR3aa	CDR3nt
TRBV20-1	few	TRBJ2-1	TRBD2	CSAKALAGVSYNEQFF	TGCAGTGCCAAGGCCCTAGCGGGAGTCTCCTACAATGAGCAGTTCTTC
TRBV20-1	few	TRBJ2-7	TRBD1	CSARGTGTAGEQYF	TGCAGTGCTAGGGGGACAGGGACCGCTGGCGAGCAGTACTTC
TRBV19	few	TRBJ2-3	TRBD2	CASSKGTSGSTDTQYF	TGTGCCAGTAGTAAGGGGACTAGCGGGAGCACAGATACGCAGTATTTT
TRBV28	-	TRBJ1-5	-	CASSLRRASNQPQHF	TGTGCCAGCAGTTTACGCAGGGCTAGCAATCAGCCCCAGCATTTT
TRBV24-1	medium-sized	TRBJ2-2	TRBD1	CATSDFETGGERGGELFF	TGTGCCACCAGTGATTTCGAGACAGGGGGAGAACGGGGCGGGGAGCTGTTTTTT
TRBV27	once	TRBJ2-7	TRBD1	CASSSTGTGPSEQYF	TGTGCCAGCAGTTCTACCGGGACAGGACCATCCGAGCAGTACTTC
TRBV19	-	TRBJ2-1	TRBD2	CASSSGRTGEQFF	TGTGCCAGTAGTTCCGGGAGGACTGGTGAGCAGTTCTTC
TRBV6-1	-	TRBJ1-1	-	CAGGRNTEAFF	TGTGCCGGAGGCCGGAACACTGAAGCTTTCTTT
TRBV7-2	-	TRBJ2-3	TRBD2	CASSLARTSGGSTDTQYF	TGTGCCAGCAGCTTGGCCAGGACTAGCGGGGGCAGCACAGATACGCAGTATTTT
TRBV6-4	-	TRBJ2-2	TRBD2	CASSDGTSGGELFF	TGTGCCAGCAGTGACGGGACTAGCGGGGGAGAGCTGTTTTTT
TRBV6-1	few	TRBJ2-4	-	CATNPTGLPLGPLQYF	TGTGCCACGAACCCCACGGGCCTACCCCTGGGCCCCCTTCAGTACTTC
TRBV21-1	-	TRBJ2-4	-	CASSTHHGQGVSGRRVRDIQYF	TGTGCCAGCAGCACTCACCACGGACAGGGGGTTAGCGGGAGAAGGGTGAGAGACATTCAGTACTTC
TRBV20-1	-	TRBJ2-3	-	CSARDAGISTDTQYF	TGCAGTGCTAGAGATGCAGGGATTAGCACAGATACGCAGTATTTT
TRBV4-1	few	TRBJ2-7	-	CASSQVQSLYEQYF	TGCGCCAGCAGCCAAGTCCAATCCCTTTACGAGCAGTACTTC
TRBV7-2	-	TRBJ2-3	-	CASSRAWGADTQYF	TGTGCCAGCAGCCGGGCCTGGGGGGCAGATACGCAGTATTTT
TRBV11-2	-	TRBJ2-7	-	CASSLDRGGWISYEQYF	TGTGCCAGCAGCTTAGATCGAGGCGGGTGGATCTCCTACGAGCAGTACTTC
TRBV5-5	-	TRBJ2-3	TRBD2	CASSLGGLAGTDTQYF	TGTGCCAGCAGCTTGGGGGGACTAGCGGGCACAGATACGCAGTATTTT
TRBV5-8	few	TRBJ2-7	-	CASSSGRTGFGEQYF	TGTGCCAGCAGCTCCGGACGTACAGGGTTTGGCGAGCAGTACTTC
TRBV5-4	once	TRBJ2-1	TRBD2	CASSSGLDYNEQFF	TGTGCCAGCAGCTCGGGACTAGACTACAATGAGCAGTTCTTC
TRBV14	-	TRBJ1-2	TRBD1	CASTPGQGYGYTF	TGTGCCAGCACCCCGGGACAGGGGTATGGCTACACCTTC
TRBV7-2	few	TRBJ1-2	-	CASSLGQGGAYGYTF	TGTGCCAGCAGCTTAGGCCAAGGGGGGGCCTATGGCTACACCTTC
TRBV11-2	-	TRBJ2-1	TRBD2	CASSLVGTSGNEQFF	TGTGCCAGCAGCTTAGTTGGGACTAGCGGCAATGAGCAGTTCTTC
TRBV30	-	TRBJ1-5	-	CACRHDSNQPQHF	TGTGCCTGCCGACATGATAGCAATCAGCCCCAGCATTTT
TRBV20-1	-	TRBJ1-1	-	CSAREAAVINTEAFF	TGCAGTGCTAGAGAGGCGGCGGTCATCAACACTGAAGCTTTCTTT
TRBV20-1	few	TRBJ2-2	TRBD2	CSARGLAVTGELFF	TGCAGTGCTAGGGGACTAGCGGTTACCGGGGAGCTGTTTTTT
TRBV4-1	-	TRBJ2-3	TRBD2	CASSQEFAGAADTQYF	TGCGCCAGCAGCCAAGAATTTGCGGGAGCAGCAGATACGCAGTATTTT
TRBV20-1	-	TRBJ1-1	-	CSAPTGWTEAFF	TGCAGTGCTCCTACAGGGTGGACTGAAGCTTTCTTT
TRBV7-2	few	TRBJ2-7	-	CASSLSSYEQYF	TGTGCCAGCAGCCTTAGCTCCTACGAGCAGTACTTC
TRBV6-1	-	TRBJ2-7	-	CASSRTTISYEQYF	TGTGCCAGCAGTCGAACGACAATTTCCTACGAGCAGTACTTC
TRBV24-1	-	TRBJ2-1	-	CATSDIVGVDNEQFF	TGTGCCACCAGTGATATAGTGGGAGTAGACAATGAGCAGTTCTTC
TRBV15	few	TRBJ2-7	TRBD1	CATSRVGQGPYEQYF	TGTGCCACCAGCAGAGTTGGACAGGGTCCCTACGAGCAGTACTTC
TRBV10-3	medium-sized	TRBJ2-4	-	CATKAGLGENIQYF	TGTGCCACCAAGGCAGGGTTAGGTGAAAACATTCAGTACTTC
TRBV3-1	few	TRBJ2-5	TRBD2	CASSGPLAGEGGTQYF	TGTGCCAGCAGCGGCCCACTAGCGGGAGAAGGGGGGACCCAGTACTTC
TRBV20-1	-	TRBJ2-7	TRBD2	CSARDLASGTYEQYF	TGCAGTGCTAGAGATCTGGCTAGCGGGACCTACGAGCAGTACTTC
TRBV10-3	-	TRBJ1-5	-	CAIGLSNQPQHF	TGTGCCATCGGTCTCAGCAATCAGCCCCAGCATTTT
TRBV6-1	-	TRBJ2-3	-	CASSLSGIWGDTQYF	TGTGCCAGCAGTCTCTCCGGGATATGGGGGGATACGCAGTATTTT
TRBV7-6	few	TRBJ1-5	-	CATGGGNNQPQHF	TGTGCCACCGGGGGGGGAAACAATCAGCCCCAGCATTTT
TRBV18	-	TRBJ2-7	-	CASSSRHQSSYEQYF	TGTGCCAGCTCATCACGACATCAGAGCTCCTACGAGCAGTACTTC
TRBV6-1	-	TRBJ2-7	TRBD1	CASFRTGHSYEQYF	TGTGCCAGCTTCCGGACAGGCCACTCCTACGAGCAGTACTTC
TRBV4-2	-	TRBJ2-7	TRBD1	CASSQDKTGYEQYF	TGTGCCAGCAGCCAAGATAAGACAGGGTACGAGCAGTACTTC
TRBV7-2	-	TRBJ1-3	-	CASSFQGSTIYF	TGTGCCAGCAGCTTTCAGGGTAGCACCATATATTTT
TRBV27	-	TRBJ2-7	-	CTSSLAILGSSYEQYF	TGCACCAGCAGTTTAGCGATTCTGGGGAGCTCCTACGAGCAGTACTTC
TRBV19	few	TRBJ1-2	-	CASSIRGDNYGYTF	TGTGCCAGTAGTATAAGGGGAGATAACTATGGCTACACCTTC
TRBV20-1	-	TRBJ2-3	TRBD1	CSARDRGSTDTQYF	TGCAGTGCTCGGGACAGGGGGAGCACAGATACGCAGTATTTT
TRBV10-3	-	TRBJ2-7	-	CATGRDYEQYF	TGTGCCACAGGAAGAGACTACGAGCAGTACTTC
TRBV30	-	TRBJ1-2	-	CARDNRNYGYTF	TGTGCCCGGGACAACCGAAACTATGGCTACACCTTC
TRBV7-3	-	TRBJ1-2	TRBD1	CASSLIGPAGGDGYTF	TGTGCCAGCAGCTTAATAGGTCCGGCAGGGGGTGATGGCTACACCTTC
TRBV30	-	TRBJ1-5	-	CAWSPIGAQPQHF	TGTGCCTGGAGTCCCATTGGGGCTCAGCCCCAGCATTTT
TRBV29-1	-	TRBJ1-1	TRBD1	CSGRGTNTEAFF	TGCAGCGGCAGGGGGACGAACACTGAAGCTTTCTTT
TRBV24-1	few	TRBJ2-7	-	CATSDLFSARQYF	TGTGCCACCAGTGATTTGTTCTCGGCGAGGCAGTACTTC
TRBV27	-	TRBJ2-6	TRBD1	CASSRRTGRSGANVLTF	TGTGCCAGCAGTCGTAGGACAGGCCGCTCTGGGGCCAACGTCCTGACTTTC
TRBV6-5	-	TRBJ2-7	-	CASSYSSRYEQYF	TGTGCCAGCAGTTACTCATCCCGGTACGAGCAGTACTTC
TRBV6-2/TRBV6-3	-	TRBJ2-1	-	CASSYSLTGAAGEGALGEQFF	TGTGCCAGCAGTTACTCGTTGACAGGAGCCGCGGGAGAGGGGGCCTTGGGTGAGCAGTTCTTC
TRBV5-5	-	TRBJ1-5	-	CASSLVGSNQPQHF	TGTGCCAGCAGCTTGGTGGGCAGCAATCAGCCCCAGCATTTT
TRBV28	-	TRBJ1-2	TRBD1	CASSSLQGAGPNYGYTF	TGTGCCAGCAGTTCTCTTCAGGGGGCTGGTCCTAACTATGGCTACACCTTC